This TCR beta chain comes out of a study of regulatory T cells in long-lasting Graves disease. Time point of the sample: persistent/refractory GD, antithyroid drugs over 5 years with positive TRAb. The authors made the TCR library using RNA they extracted from PBMCs. Researchers made TCR beta libraries by using iRepertoire HTBI primers and running Arm-PCR on CDR3 regions. Per the study methods: Samples jointly harbored 55 to 75 TRBV and 14 TRBJ segments. TCRdb itself ran the multiplex PCR reads through MiXCR, one entry per CDR3 protein. The authors' filters were not applied to this entry. This sample yields roughly 450,000 distinct CDR3 sequences, of which around a fifth are seen a single time; less than 15% belongs to the top ten. With 1 base removed from V and 4 bases from J, the gap between germline ends came to 10 bases. CDR3 length: 14 amino acids. In germline, CDR1 is LNHNV, CDR2 YYDKDF (reference sequence).

The chain carries TRBV15 and TRBJ1-1; no reliable D call. The sequence was obtained from a female donor with Graves disease. The source was peripheral blood mononuclear cells (PBMCs), collected when the disease was refractory, from a patient treated with antithyroid drugs. The CDR3 reads CATSRGEVGTEAFF. The DNA of the CDR3 is TGTGCCACCAGCAGAGGGGAGGTCGGCACTGAAGCTTTCTTT.